Presented here are 30 T cell receptor beta chains from one specimen sequenced in a study of blood T cells in healthy people across ages. Alongside a J-beta primer mix, a sample-barcoded 5' primer served in a second PCR lasting about 7 to 12 cycles. From the 5' RACE reads, TCRdb called clonotypes with MiXCR, one entry per CDR3 protein. The sample consists of over 700,000 distinct CDR3 sequences, around 25% of them appearing once. The sample was also reused in another study, on T cells of mothers and their children.

Sequencing input: blood. These receptors originate from a boy younger than 18 in good health.

The table lists this clonotype with many counts. This CDR3 is CASSEFDIRTNSPLHF. CDR3 nucleotides: TGTGCCAGCAGTGAATTTGACATCCGCACTAATTCACCCCTCCACTTT. The chain uses TRBV25-1 and TRBJ1-6; D is uncertain. Germline CDR1 is MGHDK and CDR2 is SYGVNS. With 1 base removed from V and 6 bases from J, the gap between germline ends came to 13 bases. CDR3 length: 16 amino acids.

The chain is built from TRBV7-2 and TRBJ2-7, with D possibly matching TRBD2 (7 bases). The germline V gene encodes CDR1 SGHTA and CDR2 FQGNSA. Trimming pared 2 bases from V and 3 bases from J, leaving 20 bases between. The CDR3 length is 17 residues. The CDR3: CASSLRHGGGKDYEQYF. The CDR3, as DNA: TGTGCCAGCAGCTTACGTCATGGGGGGGGCAAGGACTACGAGCAGTACTTC. The whole variable domain, filled in from reference TRBV7-2 and TRBJ2-7, reads GAGVSQSPSNKVTEKGKDVELRCDPISGHTALYWYRQSLGQGLEFLIYFQGNSAPDKSGLPSDRFSAERTGGSVSTLTIQRTQQEDSAVYLCASSLRHGGGKDYEQYFGPGTRLTVT.

This clonotype was found a few times. This chain links TRBV5-5 with TRBJ2-1; the D is unclear. V shed 6 bases and J shed 0 bases, with 28 bases lying between them. The CDR3 is 20 residues long. Germline V gene lookup returns CDR1 SGHKS and CDR2 YYEKEE (reference sequence). CDR3 region: CASTVGQRSERESSYNEQFF. CDR3 nucleotides: TGTGCCAGCACCGTTGGGCAGAGGAGTGAGCGAGAGAGCTCCTACAATGAGCAGTTCTTC.

V and J are TRBV5-4 and TRBJ1-4; D is ambiguous. The CDR3 runs to 15 residues. Germline CDR1 reads SGHNT; CDR2 reads YYREEE (reference sequence). V lost 0 bases, J lost 6 bases, and 12 bases lay in between. The CDR3 nucleotides are TGTGCCAGCAGCTTGGACAGTGGAAAGGATGAAAAACTGTTTTTT. Protein: CASSLDSGKDEKLFF.

This chain links TRBV6-2 or TRBV6-3 with TRBJ2-5; no definite D call. Between the trimmed V and J ends, which lost 6 bases and 2 bases, there was a span of 19 bases. This CDR3 comprises 16 residues. Germline lookup yields CDR1 MNHEY and CDR2 SVGEGT. CDR3 sequence (DNA): TGTGCCAGCAGCCGGACCCGAGACCCACCACAAGAGACCCAGTACTTC. Protein product: CASSRTRDPPQETQYF.

This clonotype was counted only a few times. The chain uses TRBV9 and TRBJ2-2, with D hard to call. V dropped 3 bases and J dropped 5 bases, with 11 bases sitting between them. The CDR3 is 14 residues long. Per the germline V gene, CDR1 is SGDLS and CDR2 is YYNGEE. The CDR3 loop is CASSGPIGTGELFF. In DNA, the CDR3 is TGTGCCAGCAGCGGCCCAATAGGGACCGGGGAGCTGTTTTTT.

The gene calls are TRBV28 and TRBJ2-7; D gene unclear. CDR3 length: 14 amino acids. Germline V gene sequence: CDR1 MDHEN, CDR2 SYDVKM. Trimming cost V 2 bases and J 0 bases, with 8 bases left between them. The CDR3 here is CASSLLGNSYEQYF. CDR3 DNA sequence: TGTGCCAGCAGTTTACTGGGGAACTCCTACGAGCAGTACTTC.

V usage is TRBV5-1 and J usage is TRBJ2-1; 8 bases are shared with TRBD2. CDR3 length equals 18 residues. Germline CDR1 SGHRS, CDR2 YFSETQ. Germline trimming cut 6 bases from V and 4 bases from J; bases unmatched to any gene: 18. The chain's CDR3 is CASTTLSGLGGAYNEQFF. CDR3 coding DNA: TGCGCCAGCACCACCCTTTCGGGACTAGGGGGGGCATACAATGAGCAGTTCTTC.

The gene calls are TRBV28 and TRBJ2-1; D is uncertain. Germline CDR1 and CDR2: MDHEN and SYDVKM. The CDR3 runs 16 residues. V lost 3 bases, J lost 2 bases, and 14 bases lay in between. In DNA form, the CDR3 reads TGTGCCAGCAGTTTTTCCCAGTGGTTCCCCTACAATGAGCAGTTCTTC. This translates into CASSFSQWFPYNEQFF. The whole variable domain, filled in from reference TRBV28 and TRBJ2-1, reads DVKVTQSSRYLVKRTGEKVFLECVQDMDHENMFWYRQDPGLGLRLIYFSYDVKMKEKGDIPEGYSVSREKKERFSLILESASTNQTSMYLCASSFSQWFPYNEQFFGPGTRLTVL.

Only a few counts were recorded for this clonotype. The V gene is TRBV7-9, the J gene TRBJ2-3; 9 bases match TRBD1. CDR1 and CDR2 from the germline V gene are SEHNR and FQNEAQ (reference sequence). The V gene end was trimmed by 5 bases and the J gene end by 2 bases; junction bases not matched to a gene: 8. The CDR3 covers 16 residues. The CDR3 reads CASSPRDRANTDTQYF. The CDR3 DNA reads TGTGCCAGCAGCCCCCGGGACAGGGCTAACACAGATACGCAGTATTTT.

This clonotype showed up just a few times. The rearrangement joins TRBV28 to TRBJ2-2; 7 nucleotides match TRBD1. CDR1 and CDR2 from the germline V gene are MDHEN and SYDVKM. Trimming took 9 bases from V and 5 from J; bases not matched to a gene: 9. The length of the CDR3 is 14 residues. The CDR3: CASTGTEFTGELFF. The CDR3 nucleotides are TGTGCCAGTACCGGGACAGAATTTACCGGGGAGCTGTTTTTT.

This chain links TRBV24-1 with TRBJ1-3; D not certain. Trimming left V 0 bases short and J 0 bases short, with 14 bases between. The CDR3 runs to 18 residues. The V gene's germline CDR1 is KGHDR and CDR2 SFDVKD. This CDR3 is CATSDLPMDRNSGNTIYF. The CDR3 nucleotides are TGTGCCACCAGTGATTTGCCGATGGACCGGAACTCTGGAAACACCATATATTTT.

The gene calls are TRBV15 and TRBJ2-1; D unresolved. The J call may be wrong; the DNA end is better matched by TRBJ2-7. Looked up from germline, CDR1 is LNHNV and CDR2 is YYDKDF (reference sequence). The CDR3 covers 14 residues. In DNA form, the CDR3 reads TGTGCCACCAGCAAGGGCCGTCAGGCCTACGAGCAGTACTTC. It is translated as CATSKGRQAYEQYF.

This clonotype has just a few counts. The chain carries TRBV18 and TRBJ2-5, with no clear D. The J call may be mistaken, given a closer DNA end match to TRBJ2-7. There are 14 residues in the CDR3. Germline V gives CDR1 KGHSH, CDR2 LQKENI. CDR3 DNA: TGTGCCAGCTCAACAGTGGGTAGCTCCTACGAGCAGTACTTC. This encodes CASSTVGSSYEQYF.

DNA of the CDR3: TGTGCCAGCAGTAGGACGGCGCTAAGGACTGAAGCTTTCTTT. Its protein is CASSRTALRTEAFF. V gene TRBV2 combines with J gene TRBJ1-1; no clear D gene. V lost 5 bases and J lost 5, with 15 bases in between. Germline V CDR1 and CDR2: SNHLY, FYNNEI. The CDR3 sequence is 14 residues long.

The V and J genes are TRBV5-1 and TRBJ2-7; D uncertain. V gave up 3 bases and J gave up 5 bases, with 9 bases separating them. The germline V gene has CDR1 SGHRS and CDR2 YFSETQ. The CDR3 loop spans 12 amino acids. CDR3 bases: TGCGCCAGCAGCTCCGATCGTAACGAGCAGTACTTC. Protein product: CASSSDRNEQYF.

V usage is TRBV28 and J usage is TRBJ2-5, with unresolved D. The V end was cut by 5 bases, the J end by 2 bases, with 15 bases between. This CDR3 has 15 amino acids. CDR1 MDHEN and CDR2 SYDVKM come from the germline V gene. The CDR3 sequence: CASSNTGVGQETQYF. CDR3 bases: TGTGCCAGCAGTAATACTGGGGTTGGGCAAGAGACCCAGTACTTC.

The chain carries TRBV7-9 and TRBJ2-6; the D is unclear. The CDR3 runs to 16 residues. Germline V CDR1 and CDR2: SEHNR, FQNEAQ (reference sequence). Between the trimmed V and J ends, which lost 8 bases and 1 base, there was a span of 15 bases. Written as DNA, the CDR3 is TGTGCCAGCCGTGTTACTGGGGTTTCTGGGGCCAACGTCCTGACTTTC. This gives the protein CASRVTGVSGANVLTF.

In its sample, this clonotype was seen once. This sequence joins TRBV11-2 and TRBJ2-7, with TRBD2 matching over 8 bases. The CDR3 runs 15 residues. The trim removed 2 bases at V and 7 bases at J, leaving 10 bases unmatched. Germline loops: CDR1 SGHAT, CDR2 FQNNGV. The DNA of the CDR3 is TGTGCCAGCAGCTTATGGTTGGCGGGAGGTTCAGAGCAGTACTTC. It translates to CASSLWLAGGSEQYF. Complete variable domain (other parts from reference TRBV11-2 and TRBJ2-7): EAGVAQSPRYKIIEKRQSVAFWCNPISGHATLYWYQQILGQGPKLLIQFQNNGVVDDSQLPKDRFSAERLKGVDSTLKIQPAKLEDSAVYLCASSLWLAGGSEQYFGPGTRLTVT.

V is TRBV4-1 and J is TRBJ2-3; D possibly corresponds to TRBD2 (5 bases). The V end was cut by 0 bases, the J end by 3 bases, with 7 bases between. The CDR3 sequence is 14 residues long. In germline, CDR1 is MGHRA, CDR2 YSYEKL. The CDR3 reads CASSQEEVTDTQYF. CDR3 nucleotides: TGCGCCAGCAGCCAAGAGGAGGTAACAGATACGCAGTATTTT.

V is TRBV11-3 and J is TRBJ2-2; D unresolved. From germline, CDR1 is SGHNT and CDR2 YENEEA. Trimming cost V 3 bases and J 1 base, with 9 bases left between them. The CDR3 runs 15 residues. CDR3 in DNA: TGTGCCAGCAGCTTGCACATCGAGAACACCGGGGAGCTGTTTTTT. Protein: CASSLHIENTGELFF.

This clonotype was observed a few times. This chain connects TRBV11-1 to TRBJ1-1; 7 bases fit TRBD1. Germline CDR1 is SGHAT and CDR2 is FQDESV (reference sequence). V shed 5 bases, J shed 11 bases, and the junction held 11 bases outside the gene matches. This CDR3 is 13 amino acids long. CDR3 loop: CASSPFLTGRAFF. For the CDR3, the DNA is TGTGCCAGCAGCCCCTTTCTGACAGGGCGGGCTTTCTTT.

This clonotype was picked up one time. V is TRBV5-4 and J is TRBJ2-5; 15 nucleotides agree with TRBD2. The J segment lost 5 bases and the V segment lost 3 bases, leaving 17 bases of the junction unmatched. From germline, CDR1 is SGHNT and CDR2 YYREEE (reference sequence). The CDR3 length is 20 residues. CDR3 sequence: CASSYGTSGRTFLFFETQYF. The CDR3 DNA follows: TGTGCCAGCAGCTATGGGACTAGCGGGAGGACCTTCTTATTTTTCGAGACCCAGTACTTC.

This clonotype was found a few times. The rearrangement links TRBV3-1 to TRBJ2-3, with no clear D. V shed 1 base and J shed 0 bases, with 8 bases lying between them. Germline V lookup: CDR1 LGHDT, CDR2 YNNKEL (reference sequence). CDR3 size: 15 residues. The CDR3 DNA reads as TGTGCCAGCAGCCAAGGTACCTCTAGCACAGATACGCAGTATTTT. Translated: CASSQGTSSTDTQYF.

This clonotype was found many times. The chain links TRBV29-1 to TRBJ2-5; D remains ambiguous. CDR3 length equals 12 residues. V gave up 2 bases and J gave up 5 bases, with 9 bases separating them. Germline V CDR1 and CDR2: SQVTM, ANQGSEA. The CDR3 loop reads CSVESAGETQYF. DNA of the CDR3: TGCAGCGTTGAATCGGCTGGCGAGACCCAGTACTTC.

The V and J genes are TRBV4-1 and TRBJ2-1; 7 nucleotides agree with TRBD1. The DNA matches TRBJ2-7 better at its end, which makes the J call doubtful. Germline assignment: CDR1 MGHRA and CDR2 YSYEKL. This CDR3 region has 15 residues. The CDR3 loop is CASSRTSGQSYEQYF. CDR3 nucleotide sequence: TGCGCCAGCAGCCGGACTTCGGGACAGTCCTACGAGCAGTACTTC.

The rearrangement joins TRBV7-9 to TRBJ2-5; no clear D. There are 13 residues in the CDR3. The V end lost 6 bases, the J end lost 3 bases, and 11 bases lay between the germline ends. CDR1 and CDR2 (germline): SEHNR, FQNEAQ (reference sequence). DNA of the CDR3: TGTGCCAGCAGGAAAAGGGTCGAAGAGACCCAGTACTTC. The encoded protein is CASRKRVEETQYF.

This clonotype was seen a handful of times. This sequence joins TRBV28 and TRBJ2-7; 9 bases fit TRBD1. Looked up from germline, CDR1 is MDHEN and CDR2 is SYDVKM. The CDR3 runs 16 residues. The CDR3: CDPFVTGTGPTYEQYF. In DNA form, the CDR3 reads TGTGACCCATTCGTTACCGGGACAGGGCCCACCTACGAGCAGTACTTC.

This rearrangement joins TRBV11-2 to TRBJ2-1; 7 bases fit TRBD2. Trimming removed 5 bases from V and 2 bases from J; junction bases left unmatched: 9. The germline CDR1 and CDR2 sequences are SGHAT and FQNNGV. The CDR3 has 16 amino acids. Written as DNA, the CDR3 is TGTGCCAGCAGCCTCCCCCGGACTAGTGCCTACAATGAGCAGTTCTTC. Its protein product is CASSLPRTSAYNEQFF.

The V and J genes are TRBV28 and TRBJ2-7, with 8 bases matching TRBD1. The germline V gene has CDR1 MDHEN and CDR2 SYDVKM. The CDR3 loop spans 15 amino acids. The ends lost 2 bases at V and 2 bases at J; junction bases unmatched: 5. The CDR3 coding sequence is TGTGCCAGCAGTTTACAGGGGGCGCTCCCCTACGAGCAGTACTTC. Protein sequence: CASSLQGALPYEQYF.